The 24 T cell receptor beta chains below all came from one sample that was sequenced in a study of human T cells and chemical hapten exposure. Described time point: patch test 1, 2 weeks after DPC sensitization. Treatment: therapeutic diphenylcyclopropenone sensitization with weekly scalp DPC. TCRdb re-called the RACE reads through MiXCR, storing one row per CDR3 protein. The sample lists about 90,000 distinct CDR3 sequences; 10% to 13% were seen once. Sequencing was performed on whole blood, taken in connection with sensitization to the hapten diphenylcyclopropenone (DPC). These receptors were taken from a man aged 35 to 55 with alopecia areata. Some clones in this sample may be carry-over from other donors' samples.

This clonotype was counted ten times or more. V gene TRBV9 combines with J gene TRBJ1-2; D perhaps matches TRBD1 (5 bases). This CDR3 comprises 13 residues. Germline CDR1 and CDR2: SGDLS and YYNGEE. Trimming removed 4 bases at V and 5 bases at J, with 12 bases between. Here the CDR3 DNA reads TGTGCCAGCAGCACCCAAGAGGGGTATGGCTACACCTTC. Amino acids: CASSTQEGYGYTF.

This clonotype was counted only a few times. V gene TRBV27 combines with J gene TRBJ2-1; D gene unclear. Looked up from germline, CDR1 is MNHEY and CDR2 is SMNVEV (reference sequence). CDR3 length: 11 amino acids. V was pared by 6 bases and J by 4 bases, with 4 bases between. Here the CDR3 reads CASRTYNEQFF. The DNA for the CDR3 is TGTGCCAGCAGGACTTACAATGAGCAGTTCTTC.

The V gene is TRBV6-5, the J gene TRBJ1-1; no reliable D call. Deletions cut 2 bases from V and 2 bases from J, with 6 bases between. Germline-derived CDR1 and CDR2 are MNHEY and SVGAGI. The CDR3 covers 13 residues. CDR3 sequence (DNA): TGTGCCAGCAGTTACCGGGGAAACACTGAAGCTTTCTTT. Its translation is CASSYRGNTEAFF.

This clonotype was observed at least ten times. V gene TRBV7-9 combines with J gene TRBJ2-3; TRBD2 matches at 7 bases. CDR3 size: 13 residues. The germline gives CDR1 SEHNR, CDR2 FQNEAQ (reference sequence). V gave up 4 bases and J gave up 3 bases; unmatched junction bases: 1. CDR3 loop: CASSWRGTDTQYF. CDR3 coding DNA: TGTGCCAGCAGCTGGCGGGGGACAGATACGCAGTATTTT.

V is TRBV25-1 and J is TRBJ2-7, with 9 bases lining up with TRBD2. The CDR3 is 15 residues long. CDR1 MGHDK and CDR2 SYGVNS come from the germline V gene. Unmatched junction bases numbered 5, after V lost 3 bases and J lost 2 bases. CDR3 sequence (DNA): TGTGCCAGCAGTGACAGACTAGCGGCCGCCTACGAGCAGTACTTC. The encoded protein is CASSDRLAAAYEQYF.

This clonotype was detected ten times or more. The J gene is TRBJ2-7, the V gene TRBV7-3, with D perhaps TRBD2 (5 bases). The CDR3 has 17 residues. Deletions cut 4 bases from V and 3 bases from J, with 22 bases between. Germline V lookup: CDR1 SGHTA, CDR2 FQGTGA. CDR3 nucleotides: TGTGCCAGCAGCTCCCTCCGGGCCGAAACGGGGAACTACGAGCAGTACTTC. It is translated as CASSSLRAETGNYEQYF.

This clonotype has at least ten counts. The J gene is TRBJ2-5, the V gene TRBV30; TRBD2 matches at 9 bases. This CDR3 is 16 amino acids long. With V trimmed by 0 bases and J by 4 bases, 9 bases remained unmatched. Germline V gene sequence: CDR1 GTSNPN, CDR2 SVGIG (reference sequence). The CDR3 region has the DNA TGTGCCTGGAGTGTCTTTCGCGGGAGGGGGCCAGAGACCCAGTACTTC. Protein sequence: CAWSVFRGRGPETQYF.

Written as DNA, the CDR3 is TGTGCCAGCAGCTTAGGACTAGCGGGTGAGCAGTTCTTC. Its translation: CASSLGLAGEQFF. The chain carries TRBV7-2 and TRBJ2-1; 10 nucleotides line up with TRBD2. The CDR3 spans 13 residues. The ends lost 1 base at V and 9 bases at J; junction bases unmatched: 0. The germline CDR1 and CDR2 sequences are SGHTA and FQGNSA.

The CDR3 DNA reads as TGTGCCAGCAGCCAAGGGGGTGGCTCTGGAAACACCATATATTTT. Translating it yields CASSQGGGSGNTIYF. V gene TRBV4-2 combines with J gene TRBJ1-3; no firm D call. Trimming took off 1 base at V and 0 bases at J, with 7 bases between the two ends. This CDR3 spans 15 amino acids. Germline V CDR1 and CDR2: LGHNA, YNFKEQ.

The chain has TRBV28 and TRBJ2-7, with 10 bases fitting TRBD1. CDR1 and CDR2 (germline): MDHEN, SYDVKM. The CDR3 consists of 13 residues. V lost 3 bases, J lost 6 bases, and 2 bases stayed unmatched. The CDR3 is CASSFGDRGEQYF. In DNA form, the CDR3 reads TGTGCCAGCAGTTTTGGGGACAGGGGCGAGCAGTACTTC.

This rearrangement joins TRBV20-1 to TRBJ1-1, with D possibly TRBD1 on 6 matching bases. The CDR3 spans 13 residues. Germline V gene sequence: CDR1 DFQATT, CDR2 SNEGSKA (reference sequence). V shed 5 bases and J shed 1 base, with 11 bases lying between them. This CDR3 reads CSAEDRWNTEAFF. The CDR3 DNA follows: TGCAGTGCTGAAGACAGGTGGAACACTGAAGCTTTCTTT.

The chain joins TRBV6-1 to TRBJ2-3; D ambiguous. The CDR3 is 13 residues long. Germline V gene lookup returns CDR1 MNHNS and CDR2 SASEGT. Trimming cost V 7 bases and J 2 bases, with 10 bases left between them. In DNA, the CDR3 is TGTGCCAGCATCCCCACGAACACAGATACGCAGTATTTT. It codes for CASIPTNTDTQYF.

This clonotype has a handful of counts. The J gene is TRBJ2-7, the V gene TRBV6-2 or TRBV6-3; possible D gene TRBD1, 6 bases. The CDR3 covers 11 residues. In germline, CDR1 is MNHEY, CDR2 SVGEGT. The V end was cut by 7 bases, the J end by 6 bases, with 10 bases between. The DNA of the CDR3 is TGTGCCAGCACCGACAGGTTCGAGCAGTACTTC. This encodes CASTDRFEQYF.

The rearrangement joins TRBV6-1 to TRBJ2-1; 15 bases agree with TRBD2. The germline V gene has CDR1 MNHNS and CDR2 SASEGT. CDR3 length: 23 amino acids. The V gene end was trimmed by 8 bases and the J gene end by 4 bases; junction bases not matched to a gene: 27. CDR3 DNA sequence: TGTGCCAGCGCAATGGGGTGGACACCTGGGACTAGCGGGAGGACGCCGCGGTACAATGAGCAGTTCTTC. Translated: CASAMGWTPGTSGRTPRYNEQFF.

This clonotype was counted a few times. The gene calls are TRBV30 and TRBJ1-5; 9 nucleotides agree with TRBD1. The CDR3 consists of 14 residues. The germline gives CDR1 GTSNPN, CDR2 SVGIG (reference sequence). Germline trimming cut 4 bases from V and 6 bases from J; bases unmatched to any gene: 7. CDR3 loop: CAWMGQGMGQPQHF. CDR3 DNA sequence: TGTGCCTGGATGGGACAGGGAATGGGTCAGCCCCAGCATTTT.

The rearrangement joins TRBV13 to TRBJ2-3, with D unclear. The CDR3 has 13 residues. Trimming cost V 5 bases and J 8 bases, with 14 bases left between them. Germline V lookup: CDR1 PRHDT, CDR2 FYEKMQ (reference sequence). CDR3 residues: CASSGRSLGTQYF. The CDR3 nucleotides read TGTGCCAGCAGCGGCCGGTCTCTCGGTACGCAGTATTTT.

The chain has TRBV18 and TRBJ1-1; D gene unclear. V was shortened by 3 bases and J by 12 bases, with 17 bases between the two germline ends. CDR3 size: 13 residues. From germline, CDR1 is KGHSH and CDR2 LQKENI. The CDR3 protein is CASSPHPTVESFF. CDR3 coding DNA: TGTGCCAGCTCACCTCACCCCACAGTTGAGTCTTTCTTT.

This clonotype has just a few counts. The gene calls are TRBV6-5 and TRBJ2-3, with 10 bases that match TRBD2. The ends lost 5 bases at V and 6 bases at J; junction bases unmatched: 5. Germline-derived CDR1 and CDR2 are MNHEY and SVGAGI. There are 14 residues in the CDR3. In nucleotides, the CDR3 is TGTGCCAGCAGTCCTCTAGCGGGGGTTGATACGCAGTATTTT. Amino acids: CASSPLAGVDTQYF.

This clonotype was counted between two and nine times. V is TRBV4-1 and J is TRBJ1-2; no clear D. CDR1 is MGHRA, CDR2 YSYEKL, per germline. V was trimmed by 0 bases and J by 8 bases, leaving 10 bases between them. CDR3 size: 13 residues. The CDR3 loop is CASSQDGGKGYTF. The CDR3, as DNA: TGCGCCAGCAGCCAAGATGGAGGGAAAGGCTACACCTTC.

This chain connects TRBV6-1 to TRBJ2-1; D uncertain. The CDR3 runs 19 residues. In germline, CDR1 is MNHNS, CDR2 SASEGT. V shed 4 bases and J shed 3 bases, with 25 bases lying between them. This CDR3 reads CASSARAPGGTSFYNEQFF. In nucleotides, the CDR3 is TGTGCCAGCAGTGCCCGGGCCCCCGGCGGCACCTCCTTCTACAATGAGCAGTTCTTC.

This clonotype has just a few counts. V usage is TRBV5-1 and J usage is TRBJ2-3; TRBD2 is a possible D gene (6 bases). Germline V lookup: CDR1 SGHRS, CDR2 YFSETQ. Deletions cut 4 bases from V and 1 base from J, with 13 bases between. There are 15 residues in the CDR3. The CDR3 DNA is TGCGCCAGCAGCCGTGGGACTCCTGGCACAGATACGCAGTATTTT. Translated, it gives CASSRGTPGTDTQYF.

This clonotype was seen many times. The chain uses TRBV6-5 and TRBJ2-5, with D perhaps assigned TRBD1 or TRBD2 (5 bases each). The CDR3 is 14 residues long. From germline, CDR1 is MNHEY and CDR2 SVGAGI. V was cut by 4 bases and J by 1 base, with 10 bases left in between. CDR3 loop: CASSFNGAQETQYF. CDR3 in DNA: TGTGCCAGCAGTTTCAACGGGGCCCAAGAGACCCAGTACTTC.

This clonotype came up many times. The chain recombines TRBV10-3 with TRBJ1-5; perhaps TRBD1 as D (6 bases). CDR3 length equals 14 residues. The germline V and J ends were trimmed by 5 bases and 5 bases, with 13 bases remaining between them. Germline V gene lookup returns CDR1 ENHRY and CDR2 SYGVKD. The CDR3 bases are TGTGCCATCAGTCCCACAGGGTTGGATCAGCCCCAGCATTTT. Protein: CAISPTGLDQPQHF.

This clonotype was observed many times. V is TRBV5-1 and J is TRBJ2-3; no clear D. V was clipped by 0 bases and J by 6 bases, with 11 bases between them. Per the germline V gene, CDR1 is SGHRS and CDR2 is YFSETQ. The CDR3 length is 14 residues. CDR3 bases: TGCGCCAGCAGCTTGGGGGCAGGACCTGATACGCAGTATTTT. As protein: CASSLGAGPDTQYF.